The rows below give T cell receptor beta chains drawn from one sample of a study of T cells after yellow fever vaccination. Via MiXCR, TCRdb re-called the 5' RACE reads, giving one row per CDR3 protein. This sample yields about 240,000 distinct CDR3 sequences, of which 6.9% are seen a single time; approximately 0.85% belongs to the top ten. The sequenced sample was CD4+ T cells sorted from PBMCs, obtained 15 days after the yellow fever booster vaccination. These receptors all stem from a man younger than 45 who received the YFV17D yellow fever vaccine. Each CDR3 is given with its conserved first and last residue. A D gene is named only where the DNA matches it firmly. Clone size is stated in some rows and not others, as once, few, many or a class when expanded.

j_call clone_size d_call v_call cdr3_nt cdr3_aa
TRBJ2-3 few TRBD2 TRBV9 TGTGCCAGCAGCCTAGCGGAGTCCACAGATACGCAGTATTTT CASSLAESTDTQYF
TRBJ2-5 many . TRBV24-1 TGTGCCACCGTAAAGGGGAAAGAGACCCAGTACTTC CATVKGKETQYF
TRBJ2-1 few TRBD2 TRBV3-1 TGTGCCAGCAGCCAAGCTTTGCGGGAGGTTAGCGAGCAGTTCTTC CASSQALREVSEQFF
TRBJ2-2 many TRBD2 TRBV5-4 TGTGCCAGCAGCTTGGGAGTGATTGGGACTAGAAGACACACCGGGGAGCTGTTTTTT CASSLGVIGTRRHTGELFF
TRBJ2-1 . . TRBV7-6 TGTGCCAGCAGCTTAATTCTGTGGGAGCAGTTCTTC CASSLILWEQFF
TRBJ2-3 . . TRBV18 TGTGCCAGCTCACCTCCCGGCAGGGTGCCAAACACCTTTACAGATACGCAGTATTTT CASSPPGRVPNTFTDTQYF
TRBJ2-3 many TRBD1 TRBV20-1 TGCAGTGCTAGAGGGGGGACAGCCTACACAGATACGCAGTATTTT CSARGGTAYTDTQYF
TRBJ2-5 many TRBD2 TRBV5-1 TGCGCCAGCAGCGCCGGGACTACAAGGGAGACCCAGTACTTC CASSAGTTRETQYF
TRBJ1-4 . . TRBV5-1 TGCGCCAGCAGCTTGGCCGGGGCAGTTGCAACTAATGAAAAACTGTTTTTT CASSLAGAVATNEKLFF
TRBJ1-2 few TRBD1 TRBV20-1 TGCAGTGCTAGAGAGGGACAGCTAAACTATGGCTACACCTTC CSAREGQLNYGYTF
TRBJ1-6 few . TRBV12-3/TRBV12-4 TGTGCCAGCAGTTTAGGACGGAATAATTCACCCCTCCACTTT CASSLGRNNSPLHF
TRBJ2-7 many TRBD1 TRBV27 TGTGCCAGCAGTTCCCCGGGACAGGGTGGCCACGAGCAGTACTTC CASSSPGQGGHEQYF
TRBJ2-1 many TRBD1 TRBV4-3 TGCGCCAGCAGCCTAAACAGGGGTAAGCAGTTCTTC CASSLNRGKQFF
TRBJ2-7 . TRBD2 TRBV20-1 TGCAGTGCTAGAGATTCTGCGGGAGTTAAGAACGAGCAGTACTTC CSARDSAGVKNEQYF
TRBJ1-4 few . TRBV2 TGTGCCAGCAGTGAAAATCCCCCGACGAGTGAAAAACTGTTTTTT CASSENPPTSEKLFF
TRBJ2-1 . TRBD2 TRBV4-3 TGCGCCAGCAGCCCGGGCATGGTAGCGGGGAGAAATGAGCAGTTCTTC CASSPGMVAGRNEQFF
TRBJ1-1 . . TRBV5-6 TGTGCCAGCAGCTTGCGCATCCAGGGTACCACTGAAGCTTTCTTT CASSLRIQGTTEAFF
TRBJ2-6 many TRBD1 TRBV7-2 TGTGCCAGCAGCCATGGGACAGCTGGGGCCAACGTCCTGACTTTC CASSHGTAGANVLTF
TRBJ1-2 . . TRBV4-2 TGTGCCAGCAGCCACAAAAAAGGCGGTATCCGAGCTTTTTATGGCTACACCTTC CASSHKKGGIRAFYGYTF
TRBJ2-3 few . TRBV12-3/TRBV12-4 TGTGCCAGCCGTAAGACAGATACGCAGTATTTT CASRKTDTQYF
TRBJ2-7 many . TRBV5-8 TGTGCCAGCAGCTTGGACAGGGTCTCCTACGAGCAGTACTTC CASSLDRVSYEQYF
TRBJ2-7 . . TRBV7-2 TGTGCCAGCAGCTTGCCCCCGGCCGAGCAGTACTTC CASSLPPAEQYF
TRBJ2-5 . . TRBV15 TGTGCCACCAGCAGAGATATCAGGCAAGAGACCCAGTACTTC CATSRDIRQETQYF
TRBJ1-1 . TRBD1 TRBV5-1 TGCGCCAGCAGCTGGGGACAGGGGACGAACACTGAAGCTTTCTTT CASSWGQGTNTEAFF
TRBJ2-2 few . TRBV6-6 TGTGCCAGCAGGGACGCGTACACCGGGGAGCTGTTTTTT CASRDAYTGELFF
TRBJ2-6 . . TRBV11-2 TGTGCCAGCAGCTTTGAAGCGTGGAGGAACCCCGCCGGGGCCAACGTCCTGACTTTC CASSFEAWRNPAGANVLTF
TRBJ2-7 many . TRBV19 TGTGCCAGTGGACCAACCTACGAGCAGTACTTC CASGPTYEQYF
TRBJ2-5 . TRBD2 TRBV5-6 TGTGCCAGCAGCACACGGAGCGGGATATTAGAGACCCAGTACTTC CASSTRSGILETQYF
TRBJ2-1 few . TRBV6-6 TGTGCCAGCAGTTACCCCGAGGCCCTTGAGCAGTTCTTC CASSYPEALEQFF
TRBJ2-6 . . TRBV4-1 TGCGCCAGCAGCCAAGGTGGCTACTCTGGGGCCAACGTCCTGACTTTC CASSQGGYSGANVLTF
TRBJ2-4 . . TRBV5-1 TGCGCCAGCCAATTACAGGGTTCCCTCTTGGGGGACATTCAGTACTTC CASQLQGSLLGDIQYF
TRBJ2-7 . . TRBV12-3/TRBV12-4 TGTGCCAGCAGCCTGGGAGAGGGTCCTTCTGGGGGGGAGCAGTACTTC CASSLGEGPSGGEQYF
TRBJ2-6 many . TRBV14 TGTGCCAGCAGCCGCTCTGGGGCCAACGTCCTGACTTTC CASSRSGANVLTF
TRBJ2-7 many . TRBV3-1 TGTGCCAGCGCCGGGGCAGGGAAGTCCTACGAGCAGTACTTC CASAGAGKSYEQYF
TRBJ2-7 many TRBD1 TRBV24-1 TGTGCCGTCCGGGACAGGGAGAACGAGCAGTACTTC CAVRDRENEQYF
TRBJ2-7 . . TRBV7-2 TGTGCCACCAGGGGGGGCGGGGCCTCCTACGAGCAGTACTTC CATRGGGASYEQYF
TRBJ1-2 many . TRBV21-1 TGTGCCAGCAGCAAATTAGGGCGCTATGGCTACACCTTC CASSKLGRYGYTF
TRBJ2-3 . . TRBV10-3 TGTGCCATGGGGGCCCGCACAGATACGCAGTATTTT CAMGARTDTQYF